This T cell receptor beta chain derives from a study of cytomegalovirus exposure and HLA in healthy donors. General study points: Across HLA loci, a later analysis found differing TCR association rates, with DRB1 most and HLA-C fewest. Later work found most CMV-associated TCR beta chains apparently HLA-restricted.

The PCR used 60 Vbeta and 13 Jbeta primers. The table came from immunoSEQ multiplex PCR; TCRdb's copy has only in-frame clones and leaves some out. The data show about 130,000 clones, 80% seen once. This CDR3 comprises 13 residues. Germline V gene data show CDR1 as SGHTA and CDR2 as FQGNSA. J lost 4 bases, V lost 3 bases, and 3 bases had no gene match. Notes on this clone: Its antigen is not known.

Sequencing used PBMCs. The genes are TRBV7-2 and TRBJ2-7, with TRBD1 matching over 7 bases. This receptor was taken from a man aged 25-45 years in good health and CMV-seronegative. CDR3 residues: CASSFDREYEQYF. The CDR3 nucleotides are TGTGCCAGCAGCTTTGACAGGGAATACGAGCAGTACTTC.